Detailed here is one T cell receptor (beta chain). This receptor's antigen is unknown. Base qualities are not provided; no much larger clone lies one nucleotide away. The germline V gene supplies CDR1 ENHRY and CDR2 SYGVKD. After removal of 1 base from V and 1 base from J, the junction retains 7 bases not matched to a gene. The CDR3 sequence holds 16 residues, the cysteine and phenylalanine included. CDR3 DNA is the only sequence kept; it has 48 bases, read in frame from the first base. The sequencer was an Illumina HiSeq 1500. TCRdb cleaned the public reads at Q25 with fastp, built clones with MiXCR and kept in-frame beta chains. Identical CDR3 protein sequences are pooled into one entry, listed with their most common genes and DNA. The sample table shows approximately 250,000 distinct CDR3 sequences, and roughly 20% are seen once. Around a sixth of the sample is in the top ten clones. This sample is part of a study of T cell repertoires in cytomegalovirus infection (dated by TCRdb to the late 2010s). For the wider study: Donor HLA type was relevant to the analysis, because carriage of CMV infection together with the matching HLA type was indicated by public TCR beta signatures. The paper as a whole reports these results and caveats: The ex vivo response was dominated by HLA-C-restricted CMV-specific TCR beta clonotypes, which also provided the single most frequent clonotype in two of eight donors. In both this cohort and an independent cohort of several hundred donors, the cumulative frequency of public TCR beta family members distinguished carriers of CMV infection plus the relevant HLA type.

Recombination connected TRBV10-3 to TRBJ2-7; TRBD2 matches 7 bases in the middle. Sequencing input: CD8+ T cells from PBMCs. The origin of this receptor is a human donor in good health (CMV status not recorded). Some clones in this sample may be carry-over from other donors' samples. CDR3 protein: CAISEFSAGESYEQYF. Read as DNA, the sequence is TGTGCCATCAGTGAGTTCTCGGCGGGGGAGTCCTACGAGCAGTACTTC.